This T cell receptor beta chain was observed in a study of lymphopenia after photon versus proton radiotherapy. Whole-study results and caveats: Post-nadir TCR diversity decline inversely tracked overall survival among those who died. Photon-treated patients lost naive T cells and TCR diversity; proton-treated stayed stable. Post-nadir diversity loss with photons came from oligoclonal expansion, particularly CD8+ Temra cells. Better survival with proton therapy was suggested as possible, not demonstrated.

As to this clone: Antigen specificity is unknown.

TCRdb keeps only in-frame clones here, not all; method: immunoSEQ multiplex PCR. Counted here are approximately 45,000 clones, 85% occurring once; the ten biggest clones make up about 2%. This sample comprised peripheral blood, obtained from a patient treated with photon-based radiotherapy. The clonotype originates from a man aged 40-49 years with gastric cancer.

The CDR3 DNA reads as TGTGCCAGCAGCCCCCTCGGCCCCGCGTGGCGGTACACCTTC. This encodes CASSPLGPAWRYTF. This chain uses TRBV6-5 with TRBJ1-2, with D unresolved. Germline V gene sequence: CDR1 MNHEY, CDR2 SVGAGI. The CDR3 is 14 amino acids. Trimming removed 6 bases from V and 11 bases from J, with 22 bases in between.